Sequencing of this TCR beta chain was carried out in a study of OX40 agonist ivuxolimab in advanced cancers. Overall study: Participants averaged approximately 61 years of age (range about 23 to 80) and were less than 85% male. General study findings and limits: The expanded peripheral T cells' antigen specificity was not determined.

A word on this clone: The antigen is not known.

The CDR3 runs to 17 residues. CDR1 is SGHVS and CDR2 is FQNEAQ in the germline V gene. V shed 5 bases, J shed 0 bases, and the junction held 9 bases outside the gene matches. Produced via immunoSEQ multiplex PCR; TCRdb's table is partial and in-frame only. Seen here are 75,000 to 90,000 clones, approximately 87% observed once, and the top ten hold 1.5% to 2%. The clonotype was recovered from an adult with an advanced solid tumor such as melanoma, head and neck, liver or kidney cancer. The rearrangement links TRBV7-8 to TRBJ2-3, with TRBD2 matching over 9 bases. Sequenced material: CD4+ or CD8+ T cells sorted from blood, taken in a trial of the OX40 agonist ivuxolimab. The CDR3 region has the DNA TGTGCCAGCAGCCCGCGCTTAGCGGGAGCTAGCACAGATACGCAGTATTTT. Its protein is CASSPRLAGASTDTQYF.